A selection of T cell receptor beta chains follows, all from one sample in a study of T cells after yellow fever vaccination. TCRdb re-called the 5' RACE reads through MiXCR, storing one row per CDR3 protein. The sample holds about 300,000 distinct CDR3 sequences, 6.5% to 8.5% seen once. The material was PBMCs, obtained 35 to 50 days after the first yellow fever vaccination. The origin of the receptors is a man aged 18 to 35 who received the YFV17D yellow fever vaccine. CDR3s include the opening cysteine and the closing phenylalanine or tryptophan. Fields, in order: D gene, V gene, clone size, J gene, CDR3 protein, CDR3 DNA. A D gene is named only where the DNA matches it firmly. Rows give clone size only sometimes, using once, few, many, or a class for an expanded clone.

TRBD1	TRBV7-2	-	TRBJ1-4	CASSLGQGTTTNEKLFF	TGTGCCAGCAGCCTGGGACAGGGAACTACAACTAATGAAAAACTGTTTTTT
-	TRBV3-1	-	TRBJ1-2	CASSLGRHGYTF	TGTGCCAGCAGCCTTGGACGTCATGGCTACACCTTC
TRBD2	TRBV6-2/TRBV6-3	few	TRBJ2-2	CASGRVELFF	TGTGCCAGCGGGAGGGTGGAGCTGTTTTTT
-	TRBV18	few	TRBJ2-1	CASSPPVVSYNEQFF	TGTGCCAGCTCACCACCGGTAGTATCCTACAATGAGCAGTTCTTC
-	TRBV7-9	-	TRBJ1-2	CASSLLRATNYGYTF	TGTGCCAGCAGCTTATTACGGGCAACTAACTATGGCTACACCTTC
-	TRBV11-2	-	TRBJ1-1	CASSSFGTGAPEAFF	TGTGCCAGCAGCTCATTCGGGACGGGGGCCCCTGAAGCTTTCTTT
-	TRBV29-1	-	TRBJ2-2	CSVGGARTGELFF	TGCAGCGTTGGAGGGGCTCGAACCGGGGAGCTGTTTTTT
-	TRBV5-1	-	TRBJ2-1	CASSFGDPYNEQFF	TGCGCCAGCAGCTTCGGGGATCCCTACAATGAGCAGTTCTTC
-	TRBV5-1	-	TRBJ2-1	CASSAAEGFSYNEQFF	TGCGCCAGCAGCGCCGCCGAGGGCTTCTCCTACAATGAGCAGTTCTTC
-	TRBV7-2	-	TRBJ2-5	CASSLGRGRFQETQYF	TGTGCCAGCAGCTTAGGGAGGGGGCGCTTCCAAGAGACCCAGTACTTC
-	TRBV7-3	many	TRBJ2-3	CASSLNRALRTDTQYF	TGTGCCAGCAGCTTAAACAGGGCTCTAAGGACAGATACGCAGTATTTT
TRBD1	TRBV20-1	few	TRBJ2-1	CSAPARQGIYNEQFF	TGCAGTGCCCCCGCACGACAGGGGATCTACAATGAGCAGTTCTTC
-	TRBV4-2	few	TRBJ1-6	CASSQDFGAQNSPLHF	TGTGCCAGCAGCCAAGATTTCGGGGCCCAGAATTCACCCCTCCACTTT
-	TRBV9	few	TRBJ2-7	CASSRGGEQYF	TGTGCCAGCAGCCGGGGAGGCGAGCAGTACTTC
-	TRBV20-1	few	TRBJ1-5	CSARETGPQHF	TGCAGTGCTAGGGAAACCGGTCCCCAGCATTTT
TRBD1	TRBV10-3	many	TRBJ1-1	CAIRSTGFSTEAFF	TGTGCCATCAGGTCGACAGGGTTTAGCACTGAAGCTTTCTTT
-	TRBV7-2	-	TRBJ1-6	CASSLSGANSPLHF	TGTGCCAGCAGCTTATCGGGGGCTAATTCACCCCTCCACTTT
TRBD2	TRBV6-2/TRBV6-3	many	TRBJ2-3	CASSPRLAGASTDTQYF	TGTGCCAGCAGTCCTCGACTAGCGGGGGCTAGCACAGATACGCAGTATTTT
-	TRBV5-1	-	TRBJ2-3	CASSSGAPGDTQYF	TGCGCCAGCAGCTCGGGGGCGCCGGGAGATACGCAGTATTTT
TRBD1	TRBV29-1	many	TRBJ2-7	CSVESTGGDPYEQYF	TGCAGCGTTGAATCGACAGGGGGTGATCCCTACGAGCAGTACTTC
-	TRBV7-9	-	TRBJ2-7	CASSLALRVHEQYF	TGTGCCAGCAGCTTAGCGCTAAGAGTGCACGAGCAGTACTTC
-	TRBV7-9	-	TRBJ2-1	CASSPRASYNEQFF	TGTGCCAGCAGCCCCCGGGCCTCCTACAATGAGCAGTTCTTC
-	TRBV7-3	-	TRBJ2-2	CASSYNQNTGELFF	TGTGCCAGCAGCTATAACCAGAACACCGGGGAGCTGTTTTTT
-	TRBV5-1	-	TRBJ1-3	CASSLTGTSGNTIYF	TGCGCCAGCAGCTTAACGGGTACTTCTGGAAACACCATATATTTT
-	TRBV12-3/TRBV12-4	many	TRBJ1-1	CASSLRVLNTEAFF	TGTGCCAGCAGTTTAAGGGTCTTGAACACTGAAGCTTTCTTT
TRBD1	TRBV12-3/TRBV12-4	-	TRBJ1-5	CASRKSGTANQPQHF	TGTGCCAGCAGGAAATCGGGGACAGCCAATCAGCCCCAGCATTTT
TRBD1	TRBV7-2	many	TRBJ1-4	CASSTQGSHNEKLFF	TGTGCCAGCAGCACACAGGGGTCCCATAATGAAAAACTGTTTTTT
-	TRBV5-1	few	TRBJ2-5	CASSLLAGPEETQYF	TGCGCCAGCAGCCTCCTGGCAGGGCCGGAGGAGACCCAGTACTTC
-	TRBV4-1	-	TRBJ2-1	CASSQGGPGYNEQFF	TGCGCCAGCAGCCAAGGGGGGCCCGGGTACAATGAGCAGTTCTTC
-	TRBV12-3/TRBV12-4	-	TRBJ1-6	CASKYRDTRVNSPLHF	TGTGCCAGCAAGTACCGGGACACAAGGGTTAATTCACCCCTCCACTTT
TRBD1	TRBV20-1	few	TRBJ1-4	CSAYDREVKKLFF	TGCAGTGCCTACGACAGGGAGGTGAAAAAACTGTTTTTT
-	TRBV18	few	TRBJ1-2	CASSPQDTDYGYTF	TGTGCCAGCTCACCACAAGACACCGACTATGGCTACACCTTC
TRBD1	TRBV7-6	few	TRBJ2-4	CASSTGGLENIQYF	TGTGCCAGCAGCACAGGGGGATTGGAAAACATTCAGTACTTC
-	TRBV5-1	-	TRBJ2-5	CASSQTTGETQYF	TGCGCCAGCAGCCAAACGACGGGAGAGACCCAGTACTTC
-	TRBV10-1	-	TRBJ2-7	CASSEKRITSEQYF	TGCGCCAGCAGTGAGAAAAGGATTACGAGCGAGCAGTACTTC
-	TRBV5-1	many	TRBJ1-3	CASSPTTQSSSGNTIYF	TGCGCCAGCAGCCCCACAACACAGTCGAGCTCTGGAAACACCATATATTTT
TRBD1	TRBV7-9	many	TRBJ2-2	CASSLARTGVWAGELFF	TGTGCCAGCAGCTTAGCGCGGACAGGGGTATGGGCCGGGGAGCTGTTTTTT
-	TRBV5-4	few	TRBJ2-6	CASSPRVLAGANVLTF	TGTGCCAGCAGTCCCAGGGTCCTCGCCGGGGCCAACGTCCTGACTTTC
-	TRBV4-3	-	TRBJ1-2	CASSRRSGGYTF	TGCGCCAGCAGCCGCCGATCTGGAGGCTACACCTTC
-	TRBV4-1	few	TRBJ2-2	CASSQGFDLGGELFF	TGCGCCAGCAGCCAAGGCTTCGACCTGGGCGGGGAGCTGTTTTTT
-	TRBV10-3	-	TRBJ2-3	CAISESGAEPSTDTQYF	TGTGCCATCAGTGAGTCTGGGGCCGAACCTAGCACAGATACGCAGTATTTT
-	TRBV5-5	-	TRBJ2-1	CASSRRGGNNEQFF	TGTGCCAGCAGTCGCAGGGGAGGGAACAATGAGCAGTTCTTC
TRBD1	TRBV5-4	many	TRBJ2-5	CASSLNRDRVFF	TGTGCCAGCAGCTTGAACCGGGACAGGGTGTTCTTC
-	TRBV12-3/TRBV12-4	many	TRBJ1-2	CASSPGHGAGGYTF	TGTGCCAGCAGTCCCGGACACGGGGCAGGGGGCTACACCTTC
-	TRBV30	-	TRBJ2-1	CAWSLGGREQFF	TGTGCCTGGAGTTTGGGGGGCAGGGAGCAGTTCTTC
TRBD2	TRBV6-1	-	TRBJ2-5	CASISGVAGGHGGTQYF	TGTGCCAGCATCTCAGGGGTCGCGGGGGGCCACGGCGGGACCCAGTACTTC
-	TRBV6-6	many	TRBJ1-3	CASIQQSGNTIYF	TGTGCCAGCATCCAACAATCTGGAAACACCATATATTTT
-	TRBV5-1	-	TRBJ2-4	CASSLTLAKNIQHF	TGCGCCAGCAGCCTAACGTTAGCCAAAAACATTCAGCACTTC
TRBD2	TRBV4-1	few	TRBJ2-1	CASSLQSGASSYNEQFF	TGCGCCAGCAGCCTTCAGAGCGGGGCTAGCTCCTACAATGAGCAGTTCTTC
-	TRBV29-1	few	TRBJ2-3	CSVNNRGSTDTQYF	TGCAGCGTGAATAATCGGGGGAGCACAGATACGCAGTATTTT
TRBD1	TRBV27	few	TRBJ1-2	CASTTRTGGEYGYTF	TGTGCCAGCACCACGAGGACAGGGGGCGAGTATGGCTACACCTTC
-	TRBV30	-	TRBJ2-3	CAWSSLPRGSTDTQYF	TGTGCCTGGAGTTCCCTTCCCAGGGGTAGCACAGATACGCAGTATTTT
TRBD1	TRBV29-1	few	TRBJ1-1	CSAGQGDTEAFF	TGCAGCGCCGGACAGGGGGACACTGAAGCTTTCTTT
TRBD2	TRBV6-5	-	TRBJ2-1	CASSYGTSGGNEQFF	TGTGCCAGCAGTTACGGGACTAGCGGGGGTAATGAGCAGTTCTTC